This T cell receptor (beta chain) emerged from a study of radiation and T cells in renal cell carcinoma. Produced via immunoSEQ multiplex PCR; TCRdb's table is partial and in-frame only. The sample holds 95,000 or so clones, about 88% seen once. The time point is: baseline pretreatment blood. The sample's treatment: 15 Gy SBRT to primary tumor, nephrectomy 4 weeks later. The CDR3 totals 15 residues. Germline CDR1 MNHNS, CDR2 SASEGT. The trim removed 7 bases at V and 3 bases at J, leaving 10 bases unmatched. The clonotype originates from a man in his fifties with renal cell carcinoma. The chain is built from TRBV6-1 and TRBJ2-7; 9 bases line up with TRBD1. Specimen: blood, collected from a patient whose treatment included radiotherapy and nephrectomy. The DNA for the CDR3 is TGTGCCAGCATTAAGACTTGGGACAGGGACTACGAGCAGTACTTC. This gives the protein CASIKTWDRDYEQYF.